The source of this TCR beta chain is a study of T cell repertoires and leukemia-associated antigens (dated by TCRdb to about 2019). Study-wide context: About 5.1 to 7 million read pairs and about 3.3 to 5.0 million effective reads were obtained per sample, with roughly 15 million effective reads obtained overall. The study aimed to identify which antigen a TCR Vbeta21 clone previously found in CML patients recognizes, using in vitro peptide stimulation of healthy T cells. General study outcomes and caveats: Direct testing of the expanded clones' antigen specificity and function was not done, and further investigation was required. Across the four groups, there were no significant differences in the numbers of Vbeta genes (roughly 58), Jbeta genes (over 12), VDJ rearrangements, or unique CDR3s.

TRIzol reagent was used to extract total RNA from the cultured T cells. 5' rapid amplification of cDNA ends (5'RACE) was used to amplify TCRbeta libraries from RNA. Before sequencing, library concentration and integrity were assessed using Qubit, an Agilent instrument, and quantitative PCR. A commercial service provider sequenced the qualified libraries on Illumina HiSeq or MiSeq. As for the authors' bioinformatics: MiXCR version 1.8.2 was used to identify TCR sequences in each sample. To qualify, a clone needed a CDR3 longer than four amino acids, an in-frame nucleotide length, and no stop codon. A read containing the complete CDR3 structure was counted as an effective read. RT-PCR with 24 Vbeta primers, GeneScan spectratyping, and Sanger sequencing were used to validate the expanded clones. TCRdb passed the public sequencing reads through fastp at Q25 and MiXCR, retaining productive beta sequences. One record per CDR3 amino acid sequence lists the most common genes and DNA. It is TCRdb's table, rather than the study itself, that gives the V and J calls and clone size. This sample holds about 15,000 distinct CDR3 sequences; roughly 40% were observed only once. Around 9% of the sample is held by the ten biggest clonotypes.

A note on this clonotype: Its antigen has not been determined. No quality values exist for individual bases; no much larger clone is one base distant.

CDR1 and CDR2 (SGHNT, YYREEE) derive from the germline V gene (reference sequence). The CDR3 runs 15 residues from the cysteine to the phenylalanine. Of the read, only the CDR3 DNA is kept; its 45 bases are in frame from base 1. As a first step, the CD3+ T cells were left to rest overnight in RPMI 1640 lacking fetal bovine serum, at around 2.5 million cells/mL. MACS immunomagnetic beads were used, per the manufacturer's instructions, to isolate CD3+ T cells from PBMCs. The sample taken for sequencing was CD3+ T cells sorted from blood and cultured. The rearrangement joined TRBV5-4 to TRBJ2-1; 12 middle bases align to TRBD1. The sequence was obtained from a female donor in good health. In nucleotide form, the sequence is TGTGCTGGCAGCTTGGGGACAGGGGGCCTGAATGAGCAGTTCTTC. It codes for CAGSLGTGGLNEQFF.